The clone carrying this T cell receptor (beta chain) appeared once. The repertoire was sequenced with immunoSEQ multiplex PCR; TCRdb's copy has only in-frame clones and lacks some. The table lists some 290,000 clones, 90% of them singletons. The data derive from a study of blood T cell repertoires in COVID-19. The CDR3 is 16 amino acids. V was cut by 4 bases and J by 5 bases, with 19 bases left in between. Germline assignment: CDR1 SGHTS and CDR2 YDEGEE. Assignment of participants to cohorts was predicated upon participant-reported clinical history. The chain links TRBV5-8 to TRBJ1-5; TRBD1 might be the D (6 bases). Sequenced sample: PBMCs or T cells enriched from blood (not recorded which). The clonotype originates from a woman younger than 45 who had been exposed to COVID-19. The DNA of the CDR3 is TGTGCCAGCAGCCCGGGAAGACAGGAGGTCTATCAGCCCCAGCATTTT. Protein sequence: CASSPGRQEVYQPQHF.